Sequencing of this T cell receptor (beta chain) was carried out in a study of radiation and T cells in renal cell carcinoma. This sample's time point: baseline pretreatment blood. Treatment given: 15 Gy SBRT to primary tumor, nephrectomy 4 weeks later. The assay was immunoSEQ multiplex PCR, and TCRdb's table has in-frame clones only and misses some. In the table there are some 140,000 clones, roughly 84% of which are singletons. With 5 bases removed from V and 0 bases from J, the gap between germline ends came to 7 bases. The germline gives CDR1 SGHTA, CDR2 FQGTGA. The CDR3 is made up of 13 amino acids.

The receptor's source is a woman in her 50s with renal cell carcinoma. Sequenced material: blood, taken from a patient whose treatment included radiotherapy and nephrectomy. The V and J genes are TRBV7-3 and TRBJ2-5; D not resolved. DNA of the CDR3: TGTGCCAGCAGCCCCCGGGACCAAGAGACCCAGTACTTC. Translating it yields CASSPRDQETQYF.